This T cell receptor (beta chain) came from a study of cytomegalovirus exposure and HLA in healthy donors. Regarding the study as a whole: Associated with cytomegalovirus, according to the listing, were around 170 TCR beta chains. The authors later found HLA-associated TCR beta chains more clonally expanded than equally common others. In vitro experiments confirmed that three CMV-associated chains were specific for CMV antigens. As a later analysis revealed, the rate of TCR association differed by HLA locus, with DRB1 most and HLA-C fewest.

On this clone: Antigen specificity is unknown.

Germline V gene data show CDR1 as SGDLS and CDR2 as YYNGEE. CDR3 length equals 17 residues. The trim removed 4 bases at V and 7 bases at J, leaving 10 bases unmatched. 13 Jbeta primers and 60 Vbeta primers were used for the PCR. This table comes from immunoSEQ multiplex PCR, and its TCRdb copy is limited to in-frame clones, with some not included. The data contain under 130,000 clones, 60% to 85% of them singletons. Sequencing was carried out using PBMCs. The gene calls are TRBV9 and TRBJ2-2, with TRBD2 matching 13 bases. The sequence was collected from a male donor in good health and CMV-seronegative. CDR3 sequence (DNA): TGTGCCAGCAGCACTCGGACTAGCGGGAGTTTAGGCGGGGAGCTGTTTTTT. It yields the protein CASSTRTSGSLGGELFF.